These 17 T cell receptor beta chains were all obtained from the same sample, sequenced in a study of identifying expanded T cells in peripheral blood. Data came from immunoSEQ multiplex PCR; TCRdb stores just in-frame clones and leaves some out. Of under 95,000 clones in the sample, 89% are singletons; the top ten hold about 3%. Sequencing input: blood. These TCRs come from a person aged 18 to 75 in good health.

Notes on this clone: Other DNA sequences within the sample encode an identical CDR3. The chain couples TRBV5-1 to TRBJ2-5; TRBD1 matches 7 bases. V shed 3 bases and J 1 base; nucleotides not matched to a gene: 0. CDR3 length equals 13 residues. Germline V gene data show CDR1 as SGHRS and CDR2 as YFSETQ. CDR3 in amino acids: CASSWDSQETQYF. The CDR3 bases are TGCGCCAGCAGCTGGGACAGCCAAGAGACCCAGTACTTC.

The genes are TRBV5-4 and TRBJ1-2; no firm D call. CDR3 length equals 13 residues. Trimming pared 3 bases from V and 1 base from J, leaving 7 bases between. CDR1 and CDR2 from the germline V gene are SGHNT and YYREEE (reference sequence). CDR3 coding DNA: TGTGCCAGCAGCTCAACCAGTAACTATGGCTACACCTTC. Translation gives CASSSTSNYGYTF.

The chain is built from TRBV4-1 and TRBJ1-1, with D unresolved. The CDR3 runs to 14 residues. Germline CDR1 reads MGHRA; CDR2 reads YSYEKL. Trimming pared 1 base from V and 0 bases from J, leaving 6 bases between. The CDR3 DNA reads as TGCGCCAGCAGCCAAGGGGCAGTGAACACTGAAGCTTTCTTT. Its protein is CASSQGAVNTEAFF.

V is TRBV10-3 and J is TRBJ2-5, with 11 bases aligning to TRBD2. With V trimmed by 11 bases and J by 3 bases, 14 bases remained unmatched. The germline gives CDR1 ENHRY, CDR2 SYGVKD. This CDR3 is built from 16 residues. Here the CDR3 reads CASCSGLAGEEETQYF. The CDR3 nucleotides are TGTGCCTCATGTAGCGGACTAGCGGGTGAGGAAGAGACCCAGTACTTC.

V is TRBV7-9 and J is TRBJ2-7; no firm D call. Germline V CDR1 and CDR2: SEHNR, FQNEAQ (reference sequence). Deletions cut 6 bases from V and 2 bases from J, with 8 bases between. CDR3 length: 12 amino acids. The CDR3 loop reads CASSYKTYEQYF. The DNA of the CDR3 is TGTGCCAGCAGTTACAAGACCTACGAGCAGTACTTC.

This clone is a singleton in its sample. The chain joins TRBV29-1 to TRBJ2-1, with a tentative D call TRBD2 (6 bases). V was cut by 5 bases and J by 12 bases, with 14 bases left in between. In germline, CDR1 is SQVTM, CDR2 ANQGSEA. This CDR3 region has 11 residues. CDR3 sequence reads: CSVRRGGPQFF. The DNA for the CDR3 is TGCAGCGTTCGGCGGGGCGGGCCGCAGTTCTTC.

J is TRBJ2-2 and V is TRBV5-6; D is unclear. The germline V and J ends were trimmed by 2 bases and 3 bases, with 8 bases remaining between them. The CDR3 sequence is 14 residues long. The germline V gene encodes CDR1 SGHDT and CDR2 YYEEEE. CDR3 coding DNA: TGTGCCAGCAGCTTCGAGGTTGACACCGGGGAGCTGTTTTTT. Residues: CASSFEVDTGELFF.

CDR3 sequence (DNA): TGTGCCAGCAGCTTCCGGGCTAGCGGTTCCTACGAGCAGTACTTC. Its protein product is CASSFRASGSYEQYF. The chain couples TRBV5-4 to TRBJ2-7, with TRBD2 matching 7 bases. The J segment lost 1 base and the V segment lost 2 bases, leaving 6 bases of the junction unmatched. Germline V CDR1 and CDR2: SGHNT, YYREEE (reference sequence). The CDR3 is 15 amino acids.

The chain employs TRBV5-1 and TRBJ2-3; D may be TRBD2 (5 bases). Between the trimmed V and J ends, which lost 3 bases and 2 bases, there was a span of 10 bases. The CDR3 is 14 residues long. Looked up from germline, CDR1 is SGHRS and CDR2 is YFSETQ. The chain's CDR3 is CASSSGYSTDTQYF. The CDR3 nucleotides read TGCGCCAGCAGCTCGGGATACTCCACAGATACGCAGTATTTT.

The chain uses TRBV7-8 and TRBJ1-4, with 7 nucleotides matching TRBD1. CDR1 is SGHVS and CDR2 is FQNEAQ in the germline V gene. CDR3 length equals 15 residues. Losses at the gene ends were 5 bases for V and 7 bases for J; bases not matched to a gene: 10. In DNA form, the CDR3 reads TGTGCCAGCAGCCAAACGACAGGGCTGGCTGAAAAACTGTTTTTT. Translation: CASSQTTGLAEKLFF.

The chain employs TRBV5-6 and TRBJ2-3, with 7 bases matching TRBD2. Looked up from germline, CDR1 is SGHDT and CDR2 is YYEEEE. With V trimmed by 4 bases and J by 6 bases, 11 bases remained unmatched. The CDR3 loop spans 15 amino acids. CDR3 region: CASSPRTSLTDTQYF. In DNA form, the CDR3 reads TGTGCCAGCAGCCCCCGGACTAGTTTGACGGATACGCAGTATTTT.

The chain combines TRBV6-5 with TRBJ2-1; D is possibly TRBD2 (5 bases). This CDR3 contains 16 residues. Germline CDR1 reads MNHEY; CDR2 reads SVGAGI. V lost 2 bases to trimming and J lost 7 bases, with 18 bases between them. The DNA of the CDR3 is TGTGCCAGCAGTTACGGCGGGCTAGCAGGTCCTAATGAGCAGTTCTTC. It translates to CASSYGGLAGPNEQFF.

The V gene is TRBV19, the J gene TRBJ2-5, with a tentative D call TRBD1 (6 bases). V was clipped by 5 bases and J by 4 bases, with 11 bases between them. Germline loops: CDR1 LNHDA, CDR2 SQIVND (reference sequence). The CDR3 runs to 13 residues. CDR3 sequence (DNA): TGTGCCAGTAGTCCCAGGACAGTAGAGACCCAGTACTTC. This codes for CASSPRTVETQYF.

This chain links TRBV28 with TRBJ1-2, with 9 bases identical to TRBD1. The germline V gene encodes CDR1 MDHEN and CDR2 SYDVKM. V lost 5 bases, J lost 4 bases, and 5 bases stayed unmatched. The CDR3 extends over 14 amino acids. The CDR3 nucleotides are TGTGCCAGCAGTACGACAGGGGGTTCCTATGGCTACACCTTC. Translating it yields CASSTTGGSYGYTF.

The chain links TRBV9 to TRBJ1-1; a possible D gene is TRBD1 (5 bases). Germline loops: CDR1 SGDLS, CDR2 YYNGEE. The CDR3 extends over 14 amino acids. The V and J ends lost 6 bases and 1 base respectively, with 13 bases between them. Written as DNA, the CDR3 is TGTGCCAGCACCCCCGCGGGGCGGAACACTGAAGCTTTCTTT. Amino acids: CASTPAGRNTEAFF. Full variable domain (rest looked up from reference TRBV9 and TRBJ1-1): DSGVTQTPKHLITATGQRVTLRCSPRSGDLSVYWYQQSLDQGLQFLIQYYNGEERAKGNILERFSAQQFPDLHSELNLSSLELGDSALYFCASTPAGRNTEAFFGQGTRLTVV.

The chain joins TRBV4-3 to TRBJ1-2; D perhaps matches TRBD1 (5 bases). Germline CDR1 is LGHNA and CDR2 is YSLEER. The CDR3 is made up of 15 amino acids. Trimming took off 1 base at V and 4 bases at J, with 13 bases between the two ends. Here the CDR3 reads CASSQVTTGGYGYTF. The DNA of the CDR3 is TGCGCCAGCAGCCAAGTTACGACTGGGGGCTATGGCTACACCTTC.

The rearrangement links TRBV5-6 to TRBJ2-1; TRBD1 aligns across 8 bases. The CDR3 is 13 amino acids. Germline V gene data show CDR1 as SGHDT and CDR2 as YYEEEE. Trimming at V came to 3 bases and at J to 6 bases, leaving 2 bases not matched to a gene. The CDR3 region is CASSWDRSNEQFF. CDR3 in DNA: TGTGCCAGCAGCTGGGACAGGTCCAATGAGCAGTTCTTC. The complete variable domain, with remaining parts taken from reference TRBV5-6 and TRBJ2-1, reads DAGVTQSPTHLIKTRGQQVTLRCSPKSGHDTVSWYQQALGQGPQFIFQYYEEEERQRGNFPDRFSGHQFPNYSSELNVNALLLGDSALYLCASSWDRSNEQFFGPGTRLTVL.